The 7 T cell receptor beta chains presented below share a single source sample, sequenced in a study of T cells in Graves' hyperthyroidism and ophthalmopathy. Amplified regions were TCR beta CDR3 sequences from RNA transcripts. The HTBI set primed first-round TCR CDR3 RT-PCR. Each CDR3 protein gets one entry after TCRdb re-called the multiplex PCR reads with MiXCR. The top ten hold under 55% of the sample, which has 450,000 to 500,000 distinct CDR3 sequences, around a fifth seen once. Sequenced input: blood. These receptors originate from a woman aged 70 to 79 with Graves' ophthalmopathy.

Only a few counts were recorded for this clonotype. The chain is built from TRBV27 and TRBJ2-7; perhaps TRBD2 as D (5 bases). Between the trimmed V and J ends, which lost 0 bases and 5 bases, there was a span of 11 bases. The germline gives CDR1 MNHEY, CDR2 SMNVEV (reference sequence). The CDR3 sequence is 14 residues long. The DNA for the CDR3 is TGTGCCAGCAGTTTATCGCGTGTCGGGAACGAGCAGTACTTC. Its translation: CASSLSRVGNEQYF.

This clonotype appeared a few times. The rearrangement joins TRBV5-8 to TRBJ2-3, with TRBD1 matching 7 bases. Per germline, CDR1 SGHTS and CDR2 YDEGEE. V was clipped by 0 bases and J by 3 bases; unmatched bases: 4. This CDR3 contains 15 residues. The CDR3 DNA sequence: TGTGCCAGCAGCTTGGCAGGGGGTGTAACAGATACGCAGTATTTT. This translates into CASSLAGGVTDTQYF.

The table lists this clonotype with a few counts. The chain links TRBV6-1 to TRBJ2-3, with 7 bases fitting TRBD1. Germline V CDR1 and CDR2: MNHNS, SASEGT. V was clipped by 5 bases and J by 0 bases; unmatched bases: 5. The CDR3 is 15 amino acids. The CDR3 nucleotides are TGTGCCAGCAGTAGAGGACAGGCTAGCACAGATACGCAGTATTTT. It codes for CASSRGQASTDTQYF.

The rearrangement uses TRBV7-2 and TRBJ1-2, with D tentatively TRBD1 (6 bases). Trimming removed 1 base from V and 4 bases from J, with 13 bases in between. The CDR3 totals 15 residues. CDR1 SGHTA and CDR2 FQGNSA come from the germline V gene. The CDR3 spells CASSLVGTPGYGYTF. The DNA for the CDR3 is TGTGCCAGCAGCTTAGTAGGGACACCGGGCTATGGCTACACCTTC.

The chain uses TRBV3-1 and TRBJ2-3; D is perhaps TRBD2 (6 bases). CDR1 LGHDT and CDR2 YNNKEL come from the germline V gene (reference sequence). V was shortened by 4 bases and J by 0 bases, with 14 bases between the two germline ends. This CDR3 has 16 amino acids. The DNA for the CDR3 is TGTGCCAGCAGCCTCACCCCGGGACTCAGCACAGATACGCAGTATTTT. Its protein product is CASSLTPGLSTDTQYF.

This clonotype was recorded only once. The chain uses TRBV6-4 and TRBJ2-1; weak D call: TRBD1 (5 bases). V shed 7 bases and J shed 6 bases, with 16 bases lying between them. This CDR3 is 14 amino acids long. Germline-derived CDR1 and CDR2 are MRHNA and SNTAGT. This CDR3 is CASTQTWGSNEQFF. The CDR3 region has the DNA TGTGCCAGCACCCAAACCTGGGGCTCCAATGAGCAGTTCTTC.

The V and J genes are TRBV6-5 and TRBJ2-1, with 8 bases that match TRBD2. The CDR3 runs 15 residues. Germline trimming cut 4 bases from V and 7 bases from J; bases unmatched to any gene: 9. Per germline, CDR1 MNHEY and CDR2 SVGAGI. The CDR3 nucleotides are TGTGCCAGCAGTTTCTCTAGCGGGCGCGGTAATGAGCAGTTCTTC. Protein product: CASSFSSGRGNEQFF.